These 22 T cell receptor beta chains were all obtained from the same sample, sequenced in a study of blood T cell repertoires in COVID-19. The data were produced by immunoSEQ multiplex PCR, yet TCRdb's version contains in-frame clones alone and is incomplete. Seen here are under 300,000 clones, roughly 91% observed once, and the top ten hold approximately 9%. The material sequenced was PBMCs or T cells enriched from blood (not recorded which). All receptors come from a man aged 35 to 55 who had recovered from COVID-19.

The chain uses TRBV7-9 and TRBJ1-2; no clear D gene. Germline lookup yields CDR1 SEHNR and CDR2 FQNEAQ (reference sequence). V gave up 5 bases and J gave up 4 bases, with 14 bases separating them. This CDR3 comprises 14 residues. The CDR3 here is CASSERLSGYGYTF. The CDR3 bases are TGTGCCAGCAGCGAAAGACTAAGCGGCTATGGCTACACCTTC. Supplemented by reference TRBV7-9 and TRBJ1-2, the full variable domain reads DTGVSQNPRHKITKRGQNVTFRCDPISEHNRLYWYRQTLGQGPEFLTYFQNEAQLEKSRLLSDRFSAERPKGSFSTLEIQRTEQGDSAMYLCASSERLSGYGYTFGSGTRLTVV.

V and J are TRBV7-9 and TRBJ2-7; the D gene is possibly TRBD1 (6 bases). V was cut by 4 bases and J by 1 base, with 20 bases left in between. Germline V CDR1 and CDR2: SEHNR, FQNEAQ (reference sequence). This CDR3 spans 17 amino acids. CDR3 bases: TGTGCCAGCAGCTCGACCCGGGGCAGGGGCTTATCCTACGAGCAGTACTTC. Its protein product is CASSSTRGRGLSYEQYF.

The CDR3 loop is CASSPKASGRLETQYF. The CDR3 DNA reads as TGTGCCAGCAGCCCGAAGGCTAGCGGGAGGCTAGAGACCCAGTACTTC. The rearrangement links TRBV5-4 to TRBJ2-5; 11 bases are a match to TRBD2. The CDR3 extends over 16 amino acids. Germline assignment: CDR1 SGHNT and CDR2 YYREEE (reference sequence). The V segment lost 4 bases and the J segment 4 bases; nucleotides outside the gene matches: 9.

The chain joins TRBV7-3 to TRBJ1-2, with TRBD1 identical over 10 bases. The V gene end was trimmed by 0 bases and the J gene end by 6 bases; junction bases not matched to a gene: 4. CDR1 and CDR2 (germline): SGHTA, FQGTGA. CDR3 length: 15 residues. For the CDR3, the DNA is TGTGCCAGCAGCTTAACGGGACAGGGGTTGAATGGCTACACCTTC. Its translation: CASSLTGQGLNGYTF.

The chain joins TRBV6-5 to TRBJ2-7; D ambiguous. V lost 0 bases to trimming and J lost 3 bases, with 12 bases between them. The CDR3 is 15 residues long. The V gene's germline CDR1 is MNHEY and CDR2 SVGAGI. The CDR3 coding sequence is TGTGCCAGCAGTTACTCGTTCCCGGTAGTCTACGAGCAGTACTTC. Translating it yields CASSYSFPVVYEQYF.

The chain links TRBV6-5 to TRBJ1-3; D not certain. V was cut by 2 bases and J by 0 bases, with 11 bases left in between. CDR1 MNHEY and CDR2 SVGAGI come from the germline V gene. CDR3 length: 16 residues. The CDR3 DNA follows: TGTGCCAGCAGTTACACGAGGGCCAGCTCTGGAAACACCATATATTTT. Translation: CASSYTRASSGNTIYF.

The V and J genes are TRBV14 and TRBJ1-2; possibly TRBD1 for D (5 bases). Germline V gene data show CDR1 as SGHDN and CDR2 as FVKESK. V shed 2 bases and J shed 7 bases, with 17 bases lying between them. There are 15 residues in the CDR3. The CDR3 sequence is CASSQNSGHRSGYTF. As DNA, the CDR3 is TGTGCCAGCAGCCAAAATTCCGGACACCGTAGTGGCTACACCTTC.

The CDR3 is CASSFGETQYF. CDR3 DNA: TGTGCCAGCAGCTTCGGGGAGACCCAGTACTTC. This rearrangement joins TRBV5-8 to TRBJ2-5; unclear D gene. CDR1 is SGHTS, CDR2 YDEGEE, per germline. The CDR3 contains 11 residues. Trimming pared 2 bases from V and 5 bases from J, leaving 4 bases between.

The chain combines TRBV5-4 with TRBJ2-5; weak D call: TRBD1 (5 bases). V was clipped by 4 bases and J by 1 base, with 8 bases between them. CDR3 length equals 13 residues. The germline CDR1 and CDR2 sequences are SGHNT and YYREEE (reference sequence). The DNA for the CDR3 is TGTGCCAGCAGCAAAACAGGCCAAGAGACCCAGTACTTC. It specifies CASSKTGQETQYF.

The J gene is TRBJ2-3, the V gene TRBV19; possible D gene TRBD2, 5 bases. Germline V CDR1 and CDR2: LNHDA, SQIVND (reference sequence). The germline V and J ends were trimmed by 3 bases and 2 bases, with 12 bases remaining between them. The CDR3 consists of 15 residues. Here the CDR3 DNA reads TGTGCCAGTAGTATCAAGGAGGATTACACAGATACGCAGTATTTT. Protein sequence: CASSIKEDYTDTQYF. Filled out from reference TRBV19 and TRBJ2-3, the complete variable domain reads DGGITQSPKYLFRKEGQNVTLSCEQNLNHDAMYWYRQDPGQGLRLIYYSQIVNDFQKGDIAEGYSVSREKKESFPLTVTSAQKNPTAFYLCASSIKEDYTDTQYFGPGTRLTVL.

The rearrangement links TRBV6-5 to TRBJ2-7; D might be TRBD1 (5 bases). From germline, CDR1 is MNHEY and CDR2 SVGAGI. The CDR3 has 16 amino acids. Between the trimmed V and J ends, which lost 0 bases and 1 base, there was a span of 13 bases. CDR3 in amino acids: CASSYSQGSGSYEQYF. CDR3 in DNA: TGTGCCAGCAGTTACTCGCAGGGATCCGGTTCCTACGAGCAGTACTTC.

This clone was seen just once. The rearrangement joins TRBV5-5 to TRBJ2-7; the match to TRBD1 covers 8 bases. CDR1 SGHKS and CDR2 YYEKEE come from the germline V gene (reference sequence). The junction had 2 bases not matched to a gene; V was cut back by 2 bases and J by 1 base. The CDR3 loop spans 14 amino acids. The CDR3, as DNA: TGTGCCAGCAGCTTCAGGGGGCTGTCCTACGAGCAGTACTTC. Translation: CASSFRGLSYEQYF.

On this clone: The same CDR3 can be traced to other DNA sequences in this sample. V is TRBV5-1 and J is TRBJ2-2; TRBD1 aligns across 9 bases. J lost 5 bases, V lost 3 bases, and 5 bases had no gene match. The germline V gene has CDR1 SGHRS and CDR2 YFSETQ. This CDR3 has 15 residues. The CDR3 DNA reads TGCGCCAGCAGCTCGGGGACAGGGAGAACCGGGGAGCTGTTTTTT. It codes for CASSSGTGRTGELFF. Full variable domain (rest looked up from reference TRBV5-1 and TRBJ2-2): KAGVTQTPRYLIKTRGQQVTLSCSPISGHRSVSWYQQTPGQGLQFLFEYFSETQRNKGNFPGRFSGRQFSNSRSEMNVSTLELGDSALYLCASSSGTGRTGELFFGEGSRLTVL.

The V call is TRBV18, the J call TRBJ1-2; D perhaps matches TRBD1 (5 bases). This CDR3 region has 15 residues. From germline, CDR1 is KGHSH and CDR2 LQKENI. Trimming took off 1 base at V and 4 bases at J, with 13 bases between the two ends. The chain's CDR3 is CASSPQTGLSYGYTF. The CDR3 DNA reads as TGTGCCAGCTCACCACAGACGGGACTGAGCTATGGCTACACCTTC.

The V call is TRBV5-8, the J call TRBJ2-7, with D tentatively TRBD1 (6 bases). From germline, CDR1 is SGHTS and CDR2 YDEGEE. Trimming cost V 2 bases and J 6 bases, with 12 bases left between them. The CDR3 is 13 amino acids. The CDR3 region has the DNA TGTGCCAGCAGCTTCCAGGGGTGGTTCGAGCAGTACTTC. Its protein product is CASSFQGWFEQYF.

The sample holds one count of this clone. V usage is TRBV13 and J usage is TRBJ2-6, with D possibly TRBD1 on 6 matching bases. V lost 2 bases and J lost 4, with 9 bases in between. The V gene's germline CDR1 is PRHDT and CDR2 FYEKMQ (reference sequence). The CDR3 is 15 amino acids. CDR3 sequence reads: CASSLRGTGANVLTF. The CDR3 nucleotides are TGTGCCAGCAGCTTAAGGGGGACCGGGGCCAACGTCCTGACTTTC.

This clone was seen just once. The chain is built from TRBV19 and TRBJ2-5; possible D gene TRBD2, 5 bases. The germline V and J ends were trimmed by 2 bases and 11 bases, with 18 bases remaining between them. Looked up from germline, CDR1 is LNHDA and CDR2 is SQIVND (reference sequence). The CDR3 consists of 14 residues. The CDR3 coding sequence is TGTGCCAGTAGTATATGGGGTTCCGGGTCGGGACAGTACTTC. Translated: CASSIWGSGSGQYF.

The chain has TRBV5-1 and TRBJ1-1; a weak D match, TRBD1 (6 bases). Trimming removed 1 base from V and 6 bases from J, with 13 bases in between. The CDR3 covers 14 residues. Germline V gives CDR1 SGHRS, CDR2 YFSETQ. CDR3 DNA sequence: TGCGCCAGCAGCTTGTCGGGGGGCCGTGCTGAAGCTTTCTTT. It yields the protein CASSLSGGRAEAFF.

This chain connects TRBV13 to TRBJ2-7, with D maybe TRBD2 (5 bases). Germline V gene data show CDR1 as PRHDT and CDR2 as FYEKMQ (reference sequence). The V end was cut by 1 base, the J end by 3 bases, with 13 bases between. This CDR3 spans 15 amino acids. CDR3: CASSLAVYEGYEQYF. The CDR3 bases are TGTGCCAGCAGCTTAGCTGTGTACGAGGGCTACGAGCAGTACTTC. The full variable domain, in which reference TRBV13 and TRBJ2-7 provide the parts outside the CDR3, is AAGVIQSPRHLIKEKRETATLKCYPIPRHDTVYWYQQGPGQDPQFLISFYEKMQSDKGSIPDRFSAQQFSDYHSELNMSSLELGDSALYFCASSLAVYEGYEQYFGPGTRLTVT.

J is TRBJ1-5 and V is TRBV10-3; TRBD1 matches at 8 bases. CDR3 length: 14 amino acids. Germline lookup yields CDR1 ENHRY and CDR2 SYGVKD. The V segment lost 6 bases and the J segment 3 bases; nucleotides outside the gene matches: 4. CDR3 bases: TGTGCCATCAGGGAGGACAGGGACAATCAGCCCCAGCATTTT. Its protein product is CAIREDRDNQPQHF.

The chain uses TRBV7-9 and TRBJ2-1, with 7 positions matching TRBD2. V shed 6 bases and J 5 bases; nucleotides not matched to a gene: 10. The length of the CDR3 is 15 residues. Germline lookup yields CDR1 SEHNR and CDR2 FQNEAQ (reference sequence). CDR3 nucleotides: TGTGCCAGCAGATCTAGCGGTCCAGACCACAATGAGCAGTTCTTC. It translates to CASRSSGPDHNEQFF.

The CDR3 region has the DNA TGTGCCAGCAGCTTACCAGGACTTGGAAACACCATATATTTT. It codes for CASSLPGLGNTIYF. This chain uses TRBV7-8 with TRBJ1-3; D is unresolved. Deletions cut 2 bases from V and 3 bases from J, with 8 bases between. CDR1 and CDR2 from the germline V gene are SGHVS and FQNEAQ. The CDR3 covers 14 residues.